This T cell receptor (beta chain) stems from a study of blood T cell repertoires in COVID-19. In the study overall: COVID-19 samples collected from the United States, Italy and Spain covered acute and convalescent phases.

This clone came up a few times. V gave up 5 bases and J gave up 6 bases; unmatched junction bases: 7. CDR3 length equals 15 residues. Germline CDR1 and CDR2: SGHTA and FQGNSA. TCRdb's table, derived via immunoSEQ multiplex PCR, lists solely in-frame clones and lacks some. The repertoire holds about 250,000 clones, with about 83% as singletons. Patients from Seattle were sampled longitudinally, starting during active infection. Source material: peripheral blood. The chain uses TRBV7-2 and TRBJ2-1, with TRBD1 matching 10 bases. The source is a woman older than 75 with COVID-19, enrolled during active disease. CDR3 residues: CASSAGQGVLNEQFF. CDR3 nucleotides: TGTGCCAGCAGCGCCGGACAGGGGGTACTCAATGAGCAGTTCTTC.